This T cell receptor beta chain originates from a study of blood T cell repertoires in COVID-19. Study overall: COVID-19 samples, acute and convalescent, were from the United States, Italy and Spain. PBMCs, B-cell-depleted T cells, or T cells were the source of the cDNA or gDNA that made up the material.

Data came from immunoSEQ multiplex PCR; TCRdb stores just in-frame clones and leaves some out. The table records around 200,000 clones, 70% to 90% of them present only once. Germline CDR1 MNHEY, CDR2 SMNVEV (reference sequence). CDR3 length: 15 amino acids. J was trimmed by 3 bases and V by 5 bases; bases with no gene match: 9. The sequenced material came from peripheral blood. This chain connects TRBV27 to TRBJ1-2; the match to TRBD1 covers 7 bases. This TCR came from a man of 80 years or more with acute or convalescent COVID-19. CDR3 residues: CASSPQTGFYYGYTF. DNA for the CDR3: TGTGCCAGCAGTCCTCAGACAGGGTTTTACTATGGCTACACCTTC.